This entry features one T cell receptor (beta chain) sequence. V lost 8 bases, J lost 4 bases, and 11 bases stayed unmatched. This CDR3 is 16 amino acids long. Per the germline V gene, CDR1 is SNHLY and CDR2 is FYNNEI. This record comes from a study of blood T cell repertoires in COVID-19. Overall study context: Material from acute and convalescent COVID-19 was sourced from the United States, Italy and Spain. Sample material is recorded as cDNA or gDNA derived from T cells, B-cell-depleted T cells, or PBMCs.

Libraries were prepared by immunoSEQ multiplex PCR; TCRdb keeps only in-frame clonotypes and omits some of them. The data show over 400,000 clones, about 85% seen once. The receptor comes from a woman between 55 and 75 years old who had recovered from COVID-19. The chain couples TRBV2 to TRBJ2-6; 7 nucleotides line up with TRBD2. Sequencing used PBMCs or T cells enriched from blood (not recorded which). CDR3 sequence: CASRRGVVAGANVLTF. CDR3 in DNA: TGTGCCAGCCGCCGGGGGGTAGTGGCCGGGGCCAACGTCCTGACTTTC.